Presented here are 23 T cell receptor beta chains from one specimen sequenced in a study of blood T cell repertoires in COVID-19. Only in-frame clones appear in the TCRdb table, and some are missing; sequencing was by immunoSEQ multiplex PCR. The data hold 200,000 to 250,000 clones, with more than 70% observed a single time. Specimen: peripheral blood. These receptors all come from a human donor in a cohort sampled during active COVID-19.

The CDR3, as DNA: TGTGCCAGCAGCCTCGGACAGGGGGTAAATTCACCCCTCCACTTT. Translating gives CASSLGQGVNSPLHF. The chain recombines TRBV3-1 (or the pseudogene TRBV3-2) with TRBJ1-6; 10 bases agree with TRBD1. CDR1 and CDR2 from the germline V gene are LGHDT and YNNKEL (reference sequence). Trimming at V came to 4 bases and at J to 7 bases, leaving 4 bases not matched to a gene. The CDR3 extends over 15 amino acids.

The V and J genes are TRBV6-6 and TRBJ2-7, with D possibly TRBD1 on 5 matching bases. V was shortened by 4 bases and J by 2 bases, with 18 bases between the two germline ends. Germline V CDR1 and CDR2: MNHNY, SVGAGI (reference sequence). The CDR3 is made up of 16 amino acids. The CDR3 loop is CASSSGDRFLPYEQYF. The CDR3 DNA reads TGTGCCAGCAGTTCCGGCGACAGATTTTTACCCTACGAGCAGTACTTC.

The rearrangement joins TRBV6-5 to TRBJ2-1, with D hard to call. The V gene lost 2 bases and the J gene lost 2 bases, with 10 bases spanning the gap. Germline V gene sequence: CDR1 MNHEY, CDR2 SVGAGI. The CDR3 spans 15 residues. CDR3 sequence (DNA): TGTGCCAGCAGTTACCGGAGCTCCCCCTACAATGAGCAGTTCTTC. It translates to CASSYRSSPYNEQFF.

DNA for the CDR3: TGCGCCAGCAGCCAAGATGCGGGGGGCCGGGGGACCCAGTACTTC. Translated: CASSQDAGGRGTQYF. The chain employs TRBV4-1 and TRBJ2-5; TRBD2 agrees at 8 bases. This CDR3 has 15 residues. Trimming took 0 bases from V and 7 from J; bases not matched to a gene: 7. Per the germline V gene, CDR1 is MGHRA and CDR2 is YSYEKL.

This chain links TRBV6-6 with TRBJ2-2, with D perhaps TRBD1 (6 bases). There are 15 residues in the CDR3. V shed 2 bases and J shed 5 bases, with 12 bases lying between them. In germline, CDR1 is MNHNY, CDR2 SVGAGI (reference sequence). The chain's CDR3 is CASSYPYRDTGELFF. The CDR3 DNA sequence: TGTGCCAGCAGTTACCCCTACAGGGATACCGGGGAGCTGTTTTTT.

This chain connects TRBV2 to TRBJ2-3; TRBD1 might be the D (6 bases). Trimming removed 4 bases from V and 5 bases from J, with 16 bases in between. Germline V lookup: CDR1 SNHLY, CDR2 FYNNEI. The CDR3 covers 15 residues. CDR3 sequence reads: CASSVSAGVGDTQYF. For the CDR3, the DNA is TGTGCCAGCAGTGTTTCGGCAGGGGTCGGAGATACGCAGTATTTT.

The chain couples TRBV18 to TRBJ1-2, with TRBD1 identical over 7 bases. Germline loops: CDR1 KGHSH, CDR2 LQKENI. After removal of 6 bases from V and 4 bases from J, the junction contained 8 bases not matched to a gene. CDR3 size: 14 residues. CDR3 residues: CASSPGTEIYGYTF. DNA of the CDR3: TGTGCCAGCTCCCCCGGGACAGAGATCTATGGCTACACCTTC.

The chain couples TRBV7-2 to TRBJ1-5; TRBD1 aligns across 9 bases. The V segment lost 2 bases and the J segment 5 bases; nucleotides outside the gene matches: 4. Looked up from germline, CDR1 is SGHTA and CDR2 is FQGNSA. The CDR3 extends over 15 amino acids. The CDR3 DNA reads TGTGCCAGCAGCTTAAACAGGGGGCGGGATCAGCCCCAGCATTTT. Translating gives CASSLNRGRDQPQHF.

The chain has TRBV11-2 and TRBJ1-1, with 7 bases that match TRBD1. The CDR3 extends over 14 amino acids. Germline V gives CDR1 SGHAT, CDR2 FQNNGV. J lost 7 bases, V lost 5 bases, and 10 bases had no gene match. The CDR3 protein is CASSVTGRSGEAFF. The CDR3 DNA is TGTGCCAGCAGCGTGACAGGGAGATCGGGTGAAGCTTTCTTT.

The J gene is TRBJ2-5, the V gene TRBV29-1; a possible D gene is TRBD2 (6 bases). With 1 base removed from V and 4 bases from J, the gap between germline ends came to 10 bases. Germline V gene lookup returns CDR1 SQVTM and CDR2 ANQGSEA. The CDR3 is made up of 13 amino acids. The CDR3 loop is CSVEGRGGETQYF. CDR3 nucleotide sequence: TGCAGCGTTGAAGGGAGGGGTGGAGAGACCCAGTACTTC. Based on the CDR3 plus reference TRBV29-1 and TRBJ2-5, the full variable domain is SAVISQKPSRDICQRGTSLTIQCQVDSQVTMMFWYRQQPGQSLTLIATANQGSEATYESGFVIDKFPISRPNLTFSTLTVSNMSPEDSSIYLCSVEGRGGETQYFGPGTRLLVL.

The chain has TRBV10-3 and TRBJ1-1, with D perhaps matching TRBD1 (6 bases). The CDR3 spans 13 residues. The germline V and J ends were trimmed by 2 bases and 4 bases, with 8 bases remaining between them. CDR1 and CDR2 (germline): ENHRY, SYGVKD. CDR3: CAISEIRGTEAFF. The CDR3 DNA reads as TGTGCCATCAGTGAGATCAGGGGCACTGAAGCTTTCTTT.

This clone showed up just a few times. This chain joins TRBV4-2 and TRBJ2-7, with D possibly TRBD2 on 5 matching bases. The CDR3 sequence is 13 residues long. Trimming pared 0 bases from V and 5 bases from J, leaving 8 bases between. Germline V CDR1 and CDR2: LGHNA, YNFKEQ. The CDR3 loop is CASSQDRGNEQYF. For the CDR3, the DNA is TGTGCCAGCAGCCAAGATCGGGGTAACGAGCAGTACTTC.

V and J are TRBV4-2 and TRBJ1-2, with a weak D call TRBD1 (5 bases). This CDR3 is 16 amino acids long. Germline V gene lookup returns CDR1 LGHNA and CDR2 YNFKEQ. V lost 0 bases and J 4 bases, leaving 15 bases between the germline ends. This chain's CDR3 is CASSQDRGNHLYGYTF. DNA for the CDR3: TGTGCCAGCAGCCAAGATAGGGGCAACCACCTCTATGGCTACACCTTC.

This chain uses TRBV3-1 (or the pseudogene TRBV3-2) with TRBJ2-3, with 9 bases fitting TRBD2. V shed 6 bases and J 4 bases; nucleotides not matched to a gene: 11. The CDR3 length is 16 residues. Germline V gene lookup returns CDR1 LGHDT and CDR2 YNNKEL (reference sequence). CDR3 nucleotides: TGTGCCAGCAGTCTTGCACCTAGCGGGAAAGCAGATACGCAGTATTTT. This encodes CASSLAPSGKADTQYF.

This clone has a single count. The V gene is TRBV5-6, the J gene TRBJ2-5; 7 positions agree with TRBD2. V was pared by 4 bases and J by 1 base, with 13 bases of the junction left unmatched. The germline CDR1 and CDR2 sequences are SGHDT and YYEEEE. This CDR3 contains 17 residues. The CDR3 sequence: CASSPTKRGRGQETQYF. Written as DNA, the CDR3 is TGTGCCAGCAGCCCCACTAAGCGGGGAAGGGGCCAAGAGACCCAGTACTTC.

The chain combines TRBV10-3 with TRBJ1-4, with 10 bases identical to TRBD1. The CDR3 consists of 14 residues. The germline V gene has CDR1 ENHRY and CDR2 SYGVKD. V was pared by 5 bases and J by 8 bases, with 5 bases of the junction left unmatched. The CDR3 sequence is CAISTGTGDEKLFF. The CDR3 DNA follows: TGTGCCATCAGTACCGGGACAGGGGACGAAAAACTGTTTTTT.

This chain connects TRBV3-1 (or the pseudogene TRBV3-2) to TRBJ2-5, with 11 nucleotides matching TRBD2. The length of the CDR3 is 16 residues. The V and J ends lost 3 bases and 5 bases, in that order; junction bases with no gene match: 8. CDR1 is LGHDT and CDR2 is YNNKEL in the germline V gene (reference sequence). For the CDR3, the DNA is TGTGCCAGCAGCCAGGCTAGCGGGAGGAGGCGGGAGACCCAGTACTTC. As protein: CASSQASGRRRETQYF.

This clone has ten or more counts. This specimen includes other DNA sequences encoding the same CDR3. This rearrangement joins TRBV30 to TRBJ2-3; 8 bases are a match to TRBD1. The CDR3 covers 11 residues. J was trimmed by 9 bases and V by 2 bases; bases with no gene match: 1. Germline V gives CDR1 GTSNPN, CDR2 SVGIG (reference sequence). CDR3 bases: TGTGCCTGGAGTCGGGACAGGACGCAGTATTTT. This gives the protein CAWSRDRTQYF.

The chain employs TRBV5-8 and TRBJ1-5; D is possibly TRBD1 (6 bases). CDR1 is SGHTS and CDR2 is YDEGEE in the germline V gene. This CDR3 spans 16 amino acids. With 3 bases removed from V and 0 bases from J, the gap between germline ends came to 13 bases. The CDR3 loop reads CASSSTGIYSNQPQHF. Here the CDR3 DNA reads TGTGCCAGCAGCTCAACAGGGATCTATAGCAATCAGCCCCAGCATTTT.

This clone was counted ten times or more. This chain uses TRBV2 with TRBJ2-3; no firm D call. V lost 6 bases to trimming and J lost 5 bases, with 6 bases between them. The CDR3 totals 11 residues. The germline gives CDR1 SNHLY, CDR2 FYNNEI. The CDR3 protein is CASSVLDTQYF. The CDR3, as DNA: TGTGCCAGCAGCGTCCTAGATACGCAGTATTTT.

V and J are TRBV7-9 and TRBJ1-2; D gene uncertain. The V gene's germline CDR1 is SEHNR and CDR2 FQNEAQ (reference sequence). This CDR3 has 14 amino acids. The V end lost 1 base, the J end lost 6 bases, and 12 bases lay between the germline ends. CDR3 coding DNA: TGTGCCAGCAGCTTAGACGAGAGCAGCGATGGCTACACCTTC. It specifies CASSLDESSDGYTF.

The chain couples TRBV28 to TRBJ1-2; D might be TRBD1 (5 bases). Germline V CDR1 and CDR2: MDHEN, SYDVKM. Deletions cut 8 bases from V and 7 bases from J, with 17 bases between. This CDR3 has 13 amino acids. Written as DNA, the CDR3 is TGTGCCAGCGCTATGGGATTTCAGGGTGGCTACACCTTC. As protein: CASAMGFQGGYTF.

This chain joins TRBV9 and TRBJ2-1; 8 bases match TRBD2. Germline lookup yields CDR1 SGDLS and CDR2 YYNGEE. The J segment lost 4 bases and the V segment lost 4 bases, leaving 7 bases of the junction unmatched. The CDR3 sequence is 15 residues long. The CDR3 sequence: CASSPGLAGYNEQFF. CDR3 sequence (DNA): TGTGCCAGCAGCCCCGGCCTAGCGGGTTACAATGAGCAGTTCTTC.